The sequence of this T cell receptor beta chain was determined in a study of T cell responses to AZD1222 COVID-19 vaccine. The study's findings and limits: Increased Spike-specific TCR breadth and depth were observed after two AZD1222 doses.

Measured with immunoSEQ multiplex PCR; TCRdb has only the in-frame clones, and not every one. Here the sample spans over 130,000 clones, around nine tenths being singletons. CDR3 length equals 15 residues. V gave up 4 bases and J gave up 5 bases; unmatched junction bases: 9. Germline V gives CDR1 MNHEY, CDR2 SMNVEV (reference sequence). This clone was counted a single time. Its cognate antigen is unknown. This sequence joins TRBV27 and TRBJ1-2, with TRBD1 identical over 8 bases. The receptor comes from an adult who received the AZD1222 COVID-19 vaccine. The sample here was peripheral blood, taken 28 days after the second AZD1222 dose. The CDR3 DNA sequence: TGTGCCAGCAGTTCATCAGGGGGCTCGGAGTATGGCTACACCTTC. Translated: CASSSSGGSEYGYTF.